A single sample is the source of the 30 T cell receptor beta chains below, sequenced in a study of T cell repertoires in cytomegalovirus infection. No antigen is known for these receptors. TCRdb reanalysed the reads using MiXCR and keeps one entry per CDR3 protein. The sample has roughly 46,000 distinct CDR3 sequences, approximately 22% seen once; the top ten hold around a sixth. Sequenced sample: PBMCs, sequenced either directly or after in vitro stimulation (not recorded which). These receptors were taken from a human donor in good health (CMV status not recorded). Some clones in this sample may be carry-over from other donors' samples.

This clonotype was recorded a few times. The chain recombines TRBV3-1 with TRBJ1-3; D is ambiguous. Germline CDR1 reads LGHDT; CDR2 reads YNNKEL (reference sequence). Trimming shortened V by 4 bases and J by 3 bases, and 4 bases separated the two germline ends. The CDR3 has 12 amino acids. The DNA for the CDR3 is TGTGCCAGCAGCCCCGTTGGAAACACCATATATTTT. Protein sequence: CASSPVGNTIYF.

Ten or more counts support this clonotype. The chain recombines TRBV12-3 or TRBV12-4 with TRBJ1-1; D is unresolved. The V gene lost 7 bases and the J gene lost 6 bases, with 15 bases spanning the gap. This CDR3 has 13 residues. CDR3 region: CASTIYIAAEAFF. The CDR3 bases are TGTGCCAGCACGATTTACATCGCGGCTGAAGCTTTCTTT.

This chain joins TRBV7-9 and TRBJ2-5; 7 bases agree with TRBD2. This CDR3 region has 14 residues. Germline CDR1 SEHNR, CDR2 FQNEAQ (reference sequence). V trimming: 5 bases; J trimming: 7 bases; junction bases outside the gene matches: 10. The CDR3 loop is CASSPTTGEGTQYF. In nucleotides, the CDR3 is TGTGCCAGCAGCCCCACCACGGGGGAGGGGACCCAGTACTTC.

This sequence joins TRBV6-2 or TRBV6-3 and TRBJ1-1, with a tentative D call TRBD1 (6 bases). The CDR3 runs to 11 residues. Trimming took 5 bases from V and 11 from J, leaving 12 bases between them. Germline assignment: CDR1 MNHEY and CDR2 SVGEGT. The CDR3 loop is CASSPRTEAFF. CDR3 DNA sequence: TGTGCCAGCAGTCCTCGGACAGAGGCTTTCTTT.

The V call is TRBV7-8, the J call TRBJ2-7, with TRBD1 identical over 9 bases. V lost 5 bases, J lost 4 bases, and 15 bases stayed unmatched. CDR3 length equals 17 residues. Germline V gene lookup returns CDR1 SGHVS and CDR2 FQNEAQ. DNA for the CDR3: TGTGCCAGCAGCCATTGGGACAGGGAATCCCCCTTTTACGAGCAGTACTTC. Translating gives CASSHWDRESPFYEQYF. Variable domain in full (rest from reference TRBV7-8 and TRBJ2-7): GAGVSQSPRYKVAKRGQDVALRCDPISGHVSLFWYQQALGQGPEFLTYFQNEAQLDKSGLPSDRFFAERPEGSVSTLKIQRTQQEDSAVYLCASSHWDRESPFYEQYFGPGTRLTVT.

Ten or more counts support this clonotype. V and J are TRBV4-2 and TRBJ2-1, with 9 bases that match TRBD1. J gave up 10 bases and V 2 bases, and 9 bases lay outside the gene matches. Looked up from germline, CDR1 is LGHNA and CDR2 is YNFKEQ. The CDR3 runs to 15 residues. As DNA, the CDR3 is TGTGCCAGCAGCCAATCCGAGACAGGGGGAATGGAGCAGTTCTTC. Translated, it gives CASSQSETGGMEQFF.

In DNA, the CDR3 is TGTGCCAGCAGTTTACGCGTCGGAATCTCTGGAAACACCATATATTTT. The encoded protein is CASSLRVGISGNTIYF. The chain recombines TRBV12-3 or TRBV12-4 with TRBJ1-3, with no clear D. V lost 2 bases and J lost 0, with 11 bases in between. This CDR3 contains 16 residues.

The chain employs TRBV6-6 and TRBJ2-2; unclear D gene. V lost 6 bases, J lost 6 bases, and 11 bases lay in between. CDR3 length: 13 amino acids. Germline V lookup: CDR1 MNHNY, CDR2 SVGAGI (reference sequence). The CDR3 region is CASSSGPAGELFF. DNA of the CDR3: TGTGCCAGCAGCTCCGGACCGGCCGGGGAGCTGTTTTTT.

The sample holds a few counts of this clonotype. This chain links TRBV7-6 with TRBJ1-2, with a tentative D call TRBD1 (6 bases). Germline CDR1 and CDR2: SGHVS and FNYEAQ. V was clipped by 8 bases and J by 3 bases, with 19 bases between them. The length of the CDR3 is 15 residues. The CDR3 DNA reads TGTGCCAGCTCCCCACCGGGGGCCCCCTACTATGGCTACACCTTC. It yields the protein CASSPPGAPYYGYTF.

The CDR3 here is CASSEWGSGANVLTF. Here the CDR3 DNA reads TGTGCCAGCAGTGAATGGGGGTCTGGGGCCAACGTCCTGACTTTC. V usage is TRBV6-1 and J usage is TRBJ2-6, with D perhaps TRBD1 or TRBD2 (5 bases each). V was pared by 2 bases and J by 1 base, with 6 bases between. Per the germline V gene, CDR1 is MNHNS and CDR2 is SASEGT. There are 15 residues in the CDR3.

This clonotype was detected a few times. The chain is built from TRBV4-3 and TRBJ2-7; D call uncertain. The germline V gene has CDR1 LGHNA and CDR2 YSLEER. CDR3 length equals 13 residues. V was pared by 0 bases and J by 3 bases, with 6 bases between. The CDR3 protein is CASSQDLSYEQYF. The CDR3, as DNA: TGCGCCAGCAGCCAAGATCTAAGCTACGAGCAGTACTTC.

The rearrangement uses TRBV11-2 and TRBJ2-1, with TRBD1 identical over 7 bases. V gave up 2 bases and J gave up 8 bases; unmatched junction bases: 9. From germline, CDR1 is SGHAT and CDR2 FQNNGV. This CDR3 has 15 residues. In DNA form, the CDR3 reads TGTGCCAGCAGCTTATTAGGGGGCTCGGGCGATGAGCAGTTCTTC. This sequence encodes CASSLLGGSGDEQFF.

As concerns this clonotype: The CDR3 carries no conserved terminal phenylalanine or tryptophan, so it likely arises from a read error. V usage is TRBV28 and J usage is TRBJ2-5; possible D gene TRBD2, 5 bases. The CDR3 is 12 amino acids. Germline V gene sequence: CDR1 MDHEN, CDR2 SYDVKM. The CDR3 DNA is TGCGCCAGCAGGCGGACTTTGGAGACCCAGTACTAC. Its translation is CASRRTLETQYY.

V and J are TRBV2 and TRBJ2-7, with 9 bases aligning to TRBD1. Germline CDR1 SNHLY, CDR2 FYNNEI. The CDR3 length is 14 residues. Trimming removed 5 bases from V and 4 bases from J; junction bases left unmatched: 6. The CDR3 DNA reads TGTGCCAGCAGTCCGGGACAGGGTCTATACGAGCAGTACTTC. Amino acids: CASSPGQGLYEQYF.

This clonotype has at least ten counts. This chain links TRBV11-2 with TRBJ1-1; a possible D gene is TRBD1 (6 bases). The CDR3 totals 16 residues. V shed 5 bases and J shed 5 bases, with 21 bases lying between them. The germline gives CDR1 SGHAT, CDR2 FQNNGV. CDR3 protein: CASSQRHGTGRTEAFF. The CDR3 DNA reads as TGTGCCAGCAGCCAAAGGCATGGTACAGGGCGGACTGAAGCTTTCTTT. The complete variable domain, with remaining parts taken from reference TRBV11-2 and TRBJ1-1, reads EAGVAQSPRYKIIEKRQSVAFWCNPISGHATLYWYQQILGQGPKLLIQFQNNGVVDDSQLPKDRFSAERLKGVDSTLKIQPAKLEDSAVYLCASSQRHGTGRTEAFFGQGTRLTVV.

Many counts were recorded for this clonotype. The V and J genes are TRBV28 and TRBJ2-3; a possible D gene is TRBD1 (6 bases). This CDR3 has 15 residues. V lost 5 bases, J lost 4 bases, and 16 bases lay in between. Germline V lookup: CDR1 MDHEN, CDR2 SYDVKM. CDR3 sequence: CASSPASAGADTQYF. CDR3 in DNA: TGTGCCAGCAGTCCAGCCAGCGCAGGGGCAGATACGCAGTATTTT.

A few counts support this clonotype. The rearrangement uses TRBV10-3 and TRBJ1-5; 7 bases are a match to TRBD1. Germline lookup yields CDR1 ENHRY and CDR2 SYGVKD. V lost 6 bases, J lost 0 bases, and 5 bases stayed unmatched. This CDR3 has 15 residues. The CDR3 is CAISEGQDSNQPQHF. The CDR3 nucleotides are TGTGCCATCAGCGAAGGACAGGATAGCAATCAGCCCCAGCATTTT.

The CDR3 loop is CASSYSRTGYSNQPQHF. CDR3 DNA: TGTGCCAGCAGTTACTCGAGGACAGGGTATAGCAATCAGCCCCAGCATTTT. The chain links TRBV6-6 to TRBJ1-5, with TRBD1 identical over 8 bases. This CDR3 is 17 amino acids long. V gave up 0 bases and J gave up 0 bases; unmatched junction bases: 4. Germline lookup yields CDR1 MNHNY and CDR2 SVGAGI (reference sequence).

As concerns this clonotype: With a much larger clone just one base away, this may be a read error. The chain is built from TRBV7-2 and TRBJ2-3, with D possibly being TRBD1 or TRBD2 (5 bases each). Germline assignment: CDR1 SGHTA and CDR2 FQGNSA. The CDR3 is 15 residues long. The CDR3 here is CSSSPGTVNTDTQYF. CDR3 DNA: TGTTCCAGCAGCCCCGGGACGGTGAACACAGATACGCAGTATTTT.

The sample holds a few counts of this clonotype. The chain combines TRBV11-2 with TRBJ2-1; the match to TRBD2 covers 10 bases. Germline CDR1 is SGHAT and CDR2 is FQNNGV. The CDR3 length is 16 residues. V gave up 5 bases and J gave up 0 bases; unmatched junction bases: 4. CDR3: CASSRPSGSSYNEQFF. The CDR3 bases are TGTGCCAGCAGCCGACCTAGCGGGAGCTCCTACAATGAGCAGTTCTTC. Full variable domain (missing parts from reference TRBV11-2 and TRBJ2-1): EAGVAQSPRYKIIEKRQSVAFWCNPISGHATLYWYQQILGQGPKLLIQFQNNGVVDDSQLPKDRFSAERLKGVDSTLKIQPAKLEDSAVYLCASSRPSGSSYNEQFFGPGTRLTVL.

The chain's CDR3 is CASSSPWLAEETQYF. The CDR3 nucleotides read TGTGCCAGCAGCTCCCCCTGGCTAGCGGAAGAGACCCAGTACTTC. The chain carries TRBV7-2 and TRBJ2-5; 7 bases are a match to TRBD2. With V trimmed by 4 bases and J by 3 bases, 8 bases remained unmatched. The CDR3 consists of 15 residues. Germline V gives CDR1 SGHTA, CDR2 FQGNSA.

A few counts support this clonotype. V gene TRBV7-2 combines with J gene TRBJ2-1; the D is unclear. The CDR3 length is 14 residues. V was trimmed by 1 base and J by 2 bases, leaving 6 bases between them. The germline V gene encodes CDR1 SGHTA and CDR2 FQGNSA. The CDR3 loop is CASSLDRAYNEQFF. CDR3 nucleotides: TGTGCCAGCAGCTTAGATCGCGCCTACAATGAGCAGTTCTTC.

This clonotype was counted a few times. The chain employs TRBV12-3 or TRBV12-4 and TRBJ1-5; D is undetermined. The CDR3 length is 13 residues. The germline V and J ends were trimmed by 1 base and 7 bases, with 8 bases remaining between them. CDR3 sequence: CASSLGLGQPQHF. In DNA, the CDR3 is TGTGCCAGCAGTTTAGGATTGGGGCAGCCCCAGCATTTT.

CDR3 sequence (DNA): TGTGCCACCACGACTAGCGGGAGGCCAGATACGCAGTATTTT. This encodes CATTTSGRPDTQYF. The rearrangement uses TRBV19 and TRBJ2-3, with 13 bases identical to TRBD2. The germline CDR1 and CDR2 sequences are LNHDA and SQIVND (reference sequence). V was clipped by 10 bases and J by 4 bases; unmatched bases: 5. The CDR3 runs 14 residues.

CDR3 coding DNA: TGTGCCATCAGTGATACAGGGATTGATGGCTACACCTTC. Its translation is CAISDTGIDGYTF. This chain joins TRBV10-3 and TRBJ1-2, with D perhaps matching TRBD1 (6 bases). Germline CDR1 and CDR2: ENHRY and SYGVKD. There are 13 residues in the CDR3. Trimming stripped 3 bases from V and 6 bases from J, with 11 bases between.

This clonotype appeared many times. The chain carries TRBV2 and TRBJ2-1; D perhaps matches TRBD2 (5 bases). Per the germline V gene, CDR1 is SNHLY and CDR2 is FYNNEI. The V gene lost 6 bases and the J gene lost 0 bases, with 12 bases spanning the gap. The CDR3 sequence is 15 residues long. CDR3 loop: CASSFRRSSYNEQFF. DNA of the CDR3: TGTGCCAGCAGCTTCAGGAGGAGCTCCTACAATGAGCAGTTCTTC.

This clonotype has at least ten counts. V is TRBV5-6 and J is TRBJ1-2; TRBD1 matches at 7 bases. With V trimmed by 3 bases and J by 4 bases, 3 bases remained unmatched. The length of the CDR3 is 13 residues. Germline CDR1 is SGHDT and CDR2 is YYEEEE. The CDR3 reads CASSWGQSYGYTF. Written as DNA, the CDR3 is TGTGCCAGCAGCTGGGGACAGAGCTATGGCTACACCTTC.

This clonotype was detected ten times or more. V gene TRBV12-3 or TRBV12-4 combines with J gene TRBJ2-2; a weak D match, TRBD1 (5 bases). The V end was cut by 6 bases, the J end by 7 bases, with 9 bases between. This CDR3 is 12 amino acids long. The CDR3 sequence: CASSRQSGELFF. The CDR3 DNA is TGTGCCAGCAGCCGACAGAGCGGGGAGCTGTTTTTT.

As for this clonotype: The junction does not match germline at one end; this may be a read error. This chain links TRBV20-1 with TRBJ1-2, with D possibly being TRBD1 (5 bases). CDR3 length equals 13 residues. Germline V lookup: CDR1 DFQATT, CDR2 SNEGSKA (reference sequence). CDR3 coding DNA: TGCAGCGCTATGGACATAACTAACTATGGCTACACCTTC. Translating gives CSAMDITNYGYTF.

The chain employs TRBV10-3 and TRBJ1-4; D remains ambiguous. V lost 6 bases and J lost 0, with 11 bases in between. Per germline, CDR1 ENHRY and CDR2 SYGVKD. The CDR3 consists of 15 residues. As DNA, the CDR3 is TGTGCCATCAGGCCCACTTTAGCAACTAATGAAAAACTGTTTTTT. Translation: CAIRPTLATNEKLFF.